Sequencing of this T cell receptor (beta chain) was carried out in a study of blood T cells in healthy people across ages. Study-wide findings and caveats: When one million T cells were used, diversity estimates were thought to be underestimates.

V was pared by 1 base and J by 4 bases, with 7 bases of the junction left unmatched. From germline, CDR1 is MGHRA and CDR2 YSYEKL. The CDR3 loop spans 15 amino acids. This clonotype was counted once. The antigen is not known. Then a second PCR, running roughly 7 to 11 cycles, was carried out with a sample-barcoded 5' primer and a J-beta primer mix. TCRdb reprocessed the 5' RACE reads via MiXCR and lists one record per CDR3 protein. Among around 1,900,000 distinct CDR3 sequences listed, around 40% were seen once. The V call is TRBV4-1, the J call TRBJ2-7; 7 bases are a match to TRBD2. Specimen: blood. The receptor's source is a human donor in good health. The CDR3: CASSQVGRREYEQYF. CDR3 coding DNA: TGCGCCAGCAGCCAAGTCGGGCGGCGGGAGTACGAGCAGTACTTC.